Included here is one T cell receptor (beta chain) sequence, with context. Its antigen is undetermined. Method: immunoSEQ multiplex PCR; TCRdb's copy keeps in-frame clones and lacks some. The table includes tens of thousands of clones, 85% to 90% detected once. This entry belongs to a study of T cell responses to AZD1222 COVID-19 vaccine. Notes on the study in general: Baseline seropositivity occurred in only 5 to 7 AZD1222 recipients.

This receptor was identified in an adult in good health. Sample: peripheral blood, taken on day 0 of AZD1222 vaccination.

This CDR3 reads CASRGMNTEAFF. The CDR3 DNA reads TGTGCCAGCAGGGGGATGAACACTGAAGCTTTCTTT. The rearrangement links TRBV2 to TRBJ1-1; D remains ambiguous. This CDR3 comprises 12 residues. Germline CDR1 is SNHLY and CDR2 is FYNNEI. V was trimmed by 6 bases and J by 0 bases, leaving 5 bases between them. Full variable domain (remainder filled in from reference TRBV2 and TRBJ1-1): EPEVTQTPSHQVTQMGQEVILRCVPISNHLYFYWYRQILGQKVEFLVSFYNNEISEKSEIFDDQFSVERPDGSNFTLKIRSTKLEDSAMYFCASRGMNTEAFFGQGTRLTVV.